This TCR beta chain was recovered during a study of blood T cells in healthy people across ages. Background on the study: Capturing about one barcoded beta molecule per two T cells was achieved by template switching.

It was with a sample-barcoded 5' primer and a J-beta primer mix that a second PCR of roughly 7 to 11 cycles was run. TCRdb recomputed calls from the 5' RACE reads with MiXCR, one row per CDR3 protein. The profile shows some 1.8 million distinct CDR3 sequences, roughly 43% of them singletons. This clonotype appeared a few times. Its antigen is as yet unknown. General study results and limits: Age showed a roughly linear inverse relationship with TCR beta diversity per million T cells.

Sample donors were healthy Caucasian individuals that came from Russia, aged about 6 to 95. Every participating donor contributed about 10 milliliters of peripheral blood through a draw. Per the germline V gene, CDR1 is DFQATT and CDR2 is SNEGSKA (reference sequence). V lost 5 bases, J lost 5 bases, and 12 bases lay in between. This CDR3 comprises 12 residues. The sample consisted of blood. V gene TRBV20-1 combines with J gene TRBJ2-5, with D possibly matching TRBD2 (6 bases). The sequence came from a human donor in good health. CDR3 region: CSAPTEGETQYF. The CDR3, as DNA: TGCAGTGCTCCGACGGAGGGGGAGACCCAGTACTTC.